Given below is one TCR beta chain in context. This record belongs to a study of blood T cell repertoires in COVID-19. Study background: The United States, Italy and Spain provided the acute and convalescent COVID-19 samples. Sample material is recorded as cDNA or gDNA derived from T cells, B-cell-depleted T cells, or PBMCs.

In the authors' workflow: The assay estimated nucleated cells by amplifying reference gene primers. Here immunoSEQ multiplex PCR was the method, and the copy in TCRdb shows in-frame clones only, minus some. V and J calls and clone size are given by that table; D and trimming were obtained from the DNA. The table has nearly 100,000 clones, roughly 79% seen once. The specimen sequenced was peripheral blood. The clonotype comes from a man between 65 and 85 years old with acute or convalescent COVID-19.

CDR3 sequence (DNA): TGTGCCAGCAGTTTACCAGGTCTTAAACAGTTCTTC. It encodes CASSLPGLKQFF. V usage is TRBV28 and J usage is TRBJ2-1, with unresolved D. The CDR3 contains 12 residues. Germline V lookup: CDR1 MDHEN, CDR2 SYDVKM. Trimming left V 2 bases short and J 13 bases short, with 12 bases between. The full variable domain, its missing parts supplied by reference TRBV28 and TRBJ2-1, is DVKVTQSSRYLVKRTGEKVFLECVQDMDHENMFWYRQDPGLGLRLIYFSYDVKMKEKGDIPEGYSVSREKKERFSLILESASTNQTSMYLCASSLPGLKQFFGPGTRLTVL.